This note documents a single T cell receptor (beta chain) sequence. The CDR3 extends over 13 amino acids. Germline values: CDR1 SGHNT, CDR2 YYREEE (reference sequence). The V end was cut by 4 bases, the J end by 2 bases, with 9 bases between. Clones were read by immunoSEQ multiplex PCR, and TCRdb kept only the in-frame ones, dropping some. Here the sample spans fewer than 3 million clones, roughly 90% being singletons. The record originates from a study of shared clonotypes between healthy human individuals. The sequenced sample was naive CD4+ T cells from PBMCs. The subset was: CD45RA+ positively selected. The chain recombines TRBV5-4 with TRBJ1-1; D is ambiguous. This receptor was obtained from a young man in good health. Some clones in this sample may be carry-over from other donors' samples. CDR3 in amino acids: CASSKDPNTEAFF. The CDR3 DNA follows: TGTGCCAGCAGCAAGGACCCTAACACTGAAGCTTTCTTT.